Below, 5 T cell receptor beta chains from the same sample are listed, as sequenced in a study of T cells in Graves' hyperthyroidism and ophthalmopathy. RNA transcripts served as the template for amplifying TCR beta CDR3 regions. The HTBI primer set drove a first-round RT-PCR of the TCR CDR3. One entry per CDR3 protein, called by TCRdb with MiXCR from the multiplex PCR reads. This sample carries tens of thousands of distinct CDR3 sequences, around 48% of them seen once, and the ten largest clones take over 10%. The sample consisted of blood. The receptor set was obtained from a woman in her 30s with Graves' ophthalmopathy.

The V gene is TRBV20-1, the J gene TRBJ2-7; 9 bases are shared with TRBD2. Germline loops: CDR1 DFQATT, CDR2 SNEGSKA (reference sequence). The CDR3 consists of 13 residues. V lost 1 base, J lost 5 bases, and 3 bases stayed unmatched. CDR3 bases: TGCAGTGCTAGAGGCGGGAGGGCTGACGAGCAGTACTTC. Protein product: CSARGGRADEQYF.

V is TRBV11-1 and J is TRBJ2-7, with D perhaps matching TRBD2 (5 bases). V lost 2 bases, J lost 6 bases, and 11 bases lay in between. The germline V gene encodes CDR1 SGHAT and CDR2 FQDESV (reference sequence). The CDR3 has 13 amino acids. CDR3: CASSLRRSREQYF. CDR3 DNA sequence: TGTGCCAGCAGCTTACGGAGGTCCCGCGAGCAGTACTTC.

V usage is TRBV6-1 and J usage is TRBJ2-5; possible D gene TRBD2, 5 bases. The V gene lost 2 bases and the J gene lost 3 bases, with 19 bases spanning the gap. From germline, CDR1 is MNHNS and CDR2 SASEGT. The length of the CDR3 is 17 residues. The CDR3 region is CASSESGRVTGEETQYF. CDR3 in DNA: TGTGCCAGCAGTGAATCTGGGCGAGTCACCGGGGAAGAGACCCAGTACTTC.

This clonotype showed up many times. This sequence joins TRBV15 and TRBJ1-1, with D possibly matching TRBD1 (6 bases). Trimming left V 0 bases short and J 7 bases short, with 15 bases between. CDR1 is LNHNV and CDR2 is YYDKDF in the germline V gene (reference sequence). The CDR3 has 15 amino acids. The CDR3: CATSRDRAGADEAFF. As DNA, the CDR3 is TGTGCCACCAGCAGAGATCGAGCGGGGGCTGATGAAGCTTTCTTT.

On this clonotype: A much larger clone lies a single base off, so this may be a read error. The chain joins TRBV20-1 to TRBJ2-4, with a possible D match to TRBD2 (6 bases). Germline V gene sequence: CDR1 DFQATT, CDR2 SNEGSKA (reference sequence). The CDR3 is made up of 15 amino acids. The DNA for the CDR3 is TGCAGTACTAGAGCCTTAGCGGTAGCCAAAAACATTCAGTACTTC. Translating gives CSTRALAVAKNIQYF.